Listed here are 24 T cell receptor beta chains from one sample, sequenced in a study of T cell repertoires in cytomegalovirus infection. For these receptors, no antigen is known. TCRdb recomputed calls from the reads with MiXCR, one row per CDR3 protein. The table shows 800,000 to 950,000 distinct CDR3 sequences, with about 33% occurring only once. The material sequenced was cultured CD8+ T cells from PBMCs, taken from culture after CMV antigen stimulation. Receptors were obtained from a human donor in good health (CMV status not recorded). Some clones in this sample may be carry-over from other donors' samples.

There are a few counts of this clonotype. The chain is built from TRBV7-9 and TRBJ2-5; 8 nucleotides match TRBD2. J lost 1 base, V lost 5 bases, and 9 bases had no gene match. Germline V CDR1 and CDR2: SEHNR, FQNEAQ (reference sequence). This CDR3 has 16 amino acids. CDR3: CASSPRSGEFQETQYF. For the CDR3, the DNA is TGTGCCAGCAGCCCCCGTAGCGGGGAGTTCCAAGAGACCCAGTACTTC.

The chain links TRBV6-6 to TRBJ2-3; no clear D. The V and J ends lost 2 bases and 5 bases respectively, with 5 bases between them. This CDR3 is built from 12 residues. Germline V lookup: CDR1 MNHNY, CDR2 SVGAGI (reference sequence). CDR3: CASSYEKDTQYF. Here the CDR3 DNA reads TGTGCCAGCAGTTACGAGAAAGATACGCAGTATTTT.

This chain joins TRBV6-5 and TRBJ2-1; 8 positions match TRBD2. V shed 5 bases, J shed 2 bases, and the junction held 8 bases outside the gene matches. Germline CDR1 is MNHEY and CDR2 is SVGAGI. This CDR3 is built from 16 residues. The CDR3, as DNA: TGTGCCAGCAGTCCCGATAGCGGGGTACCCTACAATGAGCAGTTCTTC. Translating it yields CASSPDSGVPYNEQFF.

This chain joins TRBV6-5 and TRBJ2-7; 7 bases map to TRBD1. This CDR3 is 14 amino acids long. Losses at the gene ends were 6 bases for V and 3 bases for J; bases not matched to a gene: 8. The germline V gene has CDR1 MNHEY and CDR2 SVGAGI. The CDR3: CASSPQGPDYEQYF. CDR3 DNA: TGTGCCAGCAGCCCACAGGGGCCAGACTACGAGCAGTACTTC.

The chain joins TRBV4-1 to TRBJ2-1; D possibly corresponds to TRBD2 (7 bases). The length of the CDR3 is 17 residues. Germline V lookup: CDR1 MGHRA, CDR2 YSYEKL. V was pared by 0 bases and J by 2 bases, with 14 bases between. The DNA of the CDR3 is TGCGCCAGCAGCCAAGATAGGGCGGGGGCGACCTACAATGAGCAGTTCTTC. This gives the protein CASSQDRAGATYNEQFF.

This clonotype was seen a handful of times. The chain couples TRBV7-6 to TRBJ1-6; the match to TRBD1 covers 8 bases. V was clipped by 1 base and J by 9 bases; unmatched bases: 8. There are 16 residues in the CDR3. Germline CDR1 and CDR2: SGHVS and FNYEAQ. The CDR3: CASSLEYRGEGSPLHF. CDR3 nucleotide sequence: TGTGCCAGCAGCTTAGAATACAGGGGGGAGGGTTCACCCCTCCACTTT.

This clonotype was detected only a few times. The chain joins TRBV7-6 to TRBJ2-1, with 9 bases that match TRBD2. The J segment lost 6 bases and the V segment lost 1 base, leaving 4 bases of the junction unmatched. Germline CDR1 and CDR2: SGHVS and FNYEAQ. CDR3 length: 15 amino acids. CDR3 coding DNA: TGTGCCAGCAGCTTAGAGGCGGGGGGGCTCAATGAGCAGTTCTTC. Translating it yields CASSLEAGGLNEQFF.

This clonotype was detected many times. This chain connects TRBV6-5 to TRBJ1-5, with D hard to call. V gave up 0 bases and J gave up 5 bases, with 8 bases separating them. Germline values: CDR1 MNHEY, CDR2 SVGAGI. The CDR3 is 14 residues long. This CDR3 is CASSYSPVDQPQHF. The CDR3 nucleotides read TGTGCCAGCAGTTACTCCCCGGTGGATCAGCCCCAGCATTTT.

The chain couples TRBV20-1 to TRBJ1-5; no clear D. With 0 bases removed from V and 3 bases from J, the gap between germline ends came to 12 bases. The CDR3 extends over 15 amino acids. The germline gives CDR1 DFQATT, CDR2 SNEGSKA (reference sequence). CDR3 DNA sequence: TGCAGTGCTAGAGATCCGGGCGGGCACAATCAGCCCCAGCATTTT. It yields the protein CSARDPGGHNQPQHF.

This clonotype was recorded many times. The V call is TRBV7-8, the J call TRBJ1-6; 7 nucleotides match TRBD1. There are 12 residues in the CDR3. V shed 10 bases, J shed 7 bases, and the junction held 4 bases outside the gene matches. Germline CDR1 is SGHVS and CDR2 is FQNEAQ. The CDR3 DNA sequence: TGTGCCACCGGGACAGCCAATTCACCCCTCCACTTT. It specifies CATGTANSPLHF.

This clonotype was counted only a few times. This sequence joins TRBV5-6 and TRBJ1-1, with 7 bases aligning to TRBD1. V was clipped by 4 bases and J by 0 bases; unmatched bases: 3. This CDR3 contains 14 residues. Looked up from germline, CDR1 is SGHDT and CDR2 is YYEEEE. The CDR3 loop is CASSRDRVNTEAFF. The CDR3 coding sequence is TGTGCCAGCAGCCGGGACAGAGTGAACACTGAAGCTTTCTTT.

This chain links TRBV4-1 with TRBJ1-5, with D uncertain. Germline V CDR1 and CDR2: MGHRA, YSYEKL. The CDR3 runs to 15 residues. V was cut by 1 base and J by 0 bases, with 7 bases left in between. The CDR3 region has the DNA TGCGCCAGCAGCCAAGTTGAAAATAGCAATCAGCCCCAGCATTTT. This translates into CASSQVENSNQPQHF.

This chain uses TRBV12-5 with TRBJ2-2, with 8 positions matching TRBD1. This CDR3 spans 17 amino acids. From germline, CDR1 is LGHNT and CDR2 FRNRAP. J lost 3 bases, V lost 6 bases, and 12 bases had no gene match. The CDR3 coding sequence is TGTGCTAGTGGCCTATTAATCAGGGGGCGCGACACCGGGGAGCTGTTTTTT. Its translation: CASGLLIRGRDTGELFF.

This clonotype was observed a handful of times. The chain uses TRBV6-6 and TRBJ2-7; D assignment may be TRBD1 or TRBD2 (6 bases each). This CDR3 has 13 residues. Germline V gene sequence: CDR1 MNHNY, CDR2 SVGAGI (reference sequence). V was shortened by 5 bases and J by 7 bases, with 15 bases between the two germline ends. DNA of the CDR3: TGTGCCAGCAGTGACCGGGGGCGTCGGGAGCAGTACTTC. This gives the protein CASSDRGRREQYF.

The chain uses TRBV12-3 or TRBV12-4 and TRBJ2-1; TRBD2 matches at 14 bases. The J segment lost 5 bases and the V segment lost 3 bases, leaving 3 bases of the junction unmatched. This CDR3 comprises 16 residues. The CDR3 nucleotides are TGTGCCAGCAGTTTGGGACTAGCGGGAGTTAACAATGAGCAGTTCTTC. This translates into CASSLGLAGVNNEQFF.

About this clonotype: A read error may produce the germline difference seen at one junction end. The V and J genes are TRBV27 and TRBJ2-1, with D perhaps matching TRBD2 (5 bases). Germline V lookup: CDR1 MNHEY, CDR2 SMNVEV (reference sequence). This CDR3 has 13 residues. The CDR3 here is CASSSLGGEFWIF. The CDR3 nucleotides are TGTGCCAGCAGTTCACTAGGAGGAGAATTTTGGATCTTC.

This clonotype was counted at least ten times. This sequence joins TRBV7-9 and TRBJ1-2; D unclear. This CDR3 is 13 amino acids long. The V gene lost 2 bases and the J gene lost 8 bases, with 12 bases spanning the gap. From germline, CDR1 is SEHNR and CDR2 FQNEAQ (reference sequence). CDR3: CASSLSDLGGYTF. CDR3 DNA sequence: TGTGCCAGCAGCTTATCGGATCTGGGAGGCTACACCTTC.

The chain joins TRBV10-2 to TRBJ2-1; D is undetermined. The germline CDR1 and CDR2 sequences are WSHSY and SAAADI. V was pared by 0 bases and J by 4 bases, with 10 bases between. The CDR3 loop spans 15 amino acids. Here the CDR3 DNA reads TGCGCCAGCAGTGAGTCAGGACGGAAATACAATGAGCAGTTCTTC. Translating it yields CASSESGRKYNEQFF.

The V call is TRBV7-6, the J call TRBJ2-1, with TRBD1 matching 8 bases. CDR1 and CDR2 (germline): SGHVS, FNYEAQ. CDR3 length: 16 residues. V was pared by 2 bases and J by 7 bases, with 10 bases of the junction left unmatched. This chain's CDR3 is CASSLPGTGAANEQFF. DNA of the CDR3: TGTGCCAGCAGCTTACCCGGGACAGGTGCTGCTAATGAGCAGTTCTTC.

The J gene is TRBJ1-2, the V gene TRBV6-1, with D perhaps TRBD1 (5 bases). The germline V gene has CDR1 MNHNS and CDR2 SASEGT. Trimming shortened V by 7 bases and J by 4 bases, and 16 bases separated the two germline ends. The CDR3 sequence is 14 residues long. CDR3 nucleotides: TGTGCCAGCACCAACGGACATCGACTCTATGGCTACACCTTC. It translates to CASTNGHRLYGYTF.

This clonotype has more than one count but fewer than ten. The chain joins TRBV7-8 to TRBJ2-2; D is possibly TRBD2 (7 bases). V was cut by 2 bases and J by 0 bases, with 13 bases left in between. Germline CDR1 is SGHVS and CDR2 is FQNEAQ. This CDR3 is built from 17 residues. DNA of the CDR3: TGTGCCAGCAGCTTATTAGGGGGGGTGACGAACACCGGGGAGCTGTTTTTT. Protein: CASSLLGGVTNTGELFF.

This clonotype was counted only a few times. This chain connects TRBV4-1 to TRBJ2-2, with a weak D call TRBD2 (5 bases). Germline V gives CDR1 MGHRA, CDR2 YSYEKL. Trimming took 0 bases from V and 5 from J, leaving 7 bases between them. The length of the CDR3 is 14 residues. The CDR3 spells CASSQEGETGELFF. The CDR3 nucleotides are TGCGCCAGCAGCCAAGAGGGAGAAACCGGGGAGCTGTTTTTT.

V gene TRBV7-6 combines with J gene TRBJ2-1; tentatively, D is TRBD1 (5 bases). The V end was cut by 4 bases, the J end by 0 bases, with 25 bases between. There are 20 residues in the CDR3. CDR1 and CDR2 from the germline V gene are SGHVS and FNYEAQ. The CDR3 sequence is CASSSTRRVGAVSSYNEQFF. Written as DNA, the CDR3 is TGTGCCAGCAGCTCAACCCGTAGGGTAGGGGCCGTCAGCTCCTACAATGAGCAGTTCTTC.

The J gene is TRBJ2-1, the V gene TRBV5-1; D is perhaps TRBD1 or TRBD2 (6 bases each). Germline CDR1 SGHRS, CDR2 YFSETQ. This CDR3 is built from 15 residues. Trimming shortened V by 0 bases and J by 7 bases, and 14 bases separated the two germline ends. CDR3 sequence (DNA): TGCGCCAGCAGCTTGGCCGTGGGGGCGGGGAATGAGCAGTTCTTC. This sequence encodes CASSLAVGAGNEQFF.